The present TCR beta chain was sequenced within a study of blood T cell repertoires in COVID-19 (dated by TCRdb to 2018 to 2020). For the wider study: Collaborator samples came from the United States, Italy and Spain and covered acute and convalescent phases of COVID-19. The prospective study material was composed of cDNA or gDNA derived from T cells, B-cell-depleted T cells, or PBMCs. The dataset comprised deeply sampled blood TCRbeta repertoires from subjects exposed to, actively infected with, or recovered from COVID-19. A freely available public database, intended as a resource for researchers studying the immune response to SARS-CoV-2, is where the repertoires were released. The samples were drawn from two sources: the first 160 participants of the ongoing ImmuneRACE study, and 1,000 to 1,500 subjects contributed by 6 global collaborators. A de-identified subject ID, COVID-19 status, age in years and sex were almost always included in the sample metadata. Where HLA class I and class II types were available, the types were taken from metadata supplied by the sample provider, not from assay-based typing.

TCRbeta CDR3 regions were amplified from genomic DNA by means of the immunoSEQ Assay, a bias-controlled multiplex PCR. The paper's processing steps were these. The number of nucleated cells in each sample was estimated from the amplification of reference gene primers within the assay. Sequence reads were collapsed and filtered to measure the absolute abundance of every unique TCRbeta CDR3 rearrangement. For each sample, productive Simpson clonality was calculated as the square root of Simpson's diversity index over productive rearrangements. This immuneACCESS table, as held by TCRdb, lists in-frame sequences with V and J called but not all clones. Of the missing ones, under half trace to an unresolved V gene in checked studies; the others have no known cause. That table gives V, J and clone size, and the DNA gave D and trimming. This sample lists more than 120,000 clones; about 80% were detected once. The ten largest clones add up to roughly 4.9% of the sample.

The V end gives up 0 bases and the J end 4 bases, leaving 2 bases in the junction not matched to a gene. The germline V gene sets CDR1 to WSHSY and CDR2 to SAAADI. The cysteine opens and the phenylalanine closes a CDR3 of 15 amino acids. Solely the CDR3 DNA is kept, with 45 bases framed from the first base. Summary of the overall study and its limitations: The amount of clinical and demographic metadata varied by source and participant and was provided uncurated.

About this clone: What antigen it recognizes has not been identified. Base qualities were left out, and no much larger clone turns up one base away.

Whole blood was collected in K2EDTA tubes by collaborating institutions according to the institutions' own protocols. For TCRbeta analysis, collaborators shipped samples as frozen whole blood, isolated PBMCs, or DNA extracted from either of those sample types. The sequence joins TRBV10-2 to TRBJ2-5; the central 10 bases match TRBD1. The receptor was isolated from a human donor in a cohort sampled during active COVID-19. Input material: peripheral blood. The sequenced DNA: TGCGCCAGCAGTGAGTCGACAGGGGGCCTAGAGACCCAGTACTTC. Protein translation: CASSESTGGLETQYF.